Presented here are 3 T cell receptor beta chains from one specimen sequenced in a study of blood T cell repertoires in COVID-19. Clones were sequenced by immunoSEQ multiplex PCR, and TCRdb holds only the in-frame ones, with some missing. The sample holds about 180,000 clones; approximately 85% are singletons and the top ten take more than 8%. The sample comprised peripheral blood. These receptors were collected from a woman older than 75 with acute or convalescent COVID-19.

By sample fraction, this clone is medium-sized. This chain uses TRBV7-2 with TRBJ1-1, with 9 bases aligning to TRBD1. The CDR3 runs to 18 residues. J was trimmed by 6 bases and V by 1 base; bases with no gene match: 15. CDR1 and CDR2 (germline): SGHTA, FQGNSA. CDR3 DNA: TGTGCCAGCAGCTTAGTGGTACAGGGGGCCGCTCAGAGCGCTGAAGCTTTCTTT. Translating gives CASSLVVQGAAQSAEAFF. The complete variable domain, with remaining parts taken from reference TRBV7-2 and TRBJ1-1, reads GAGVSQSPSNKVTEKGKDVELRCDPISGHTALYWYRQSLGQGLEFLIYFQGNSAPDKSGLPSDRFSAERTGGSVSTLTIQRTQQEDSAVYLCASSLVVQGAAQSAEAFFGQGTRLTVV.

V gene TRBV25-1 combines with J gene TRBJ1-1, with TRBD1 matching 8 bases. V trimming: 6 bases; J trimming: 1 base; junction bases outside the gene matches: 7. This CDR3 region has 15 residues. The germline V gene encodes CDR1 MGHDK and CDR2 SYGVNS. DNA for the CDR3: TGTGCCAGCAGCCCGCAGGGGGCTAAGAACACTGAAGCTTTCTTT. Amino acids: CASSPQGAKNTEAFF.

V gene TRBV5-1 combines with J gene TRBJ1-6, with TRBD1 matching 7 bases. Germline assignment: CDR1 SGHRS and CDR2 YFSETQ. The J segment lost 8 bases and the V segment lost 1 base, leaving 6 bases of the junction unmatched. CDR3 size: 15 residues. The CDR3 sequence is CASSLNIDRDSPLHF. The DNA of the CDR3 is TGCGCCAGCAGCTTGAATATCGACAGGGATTCACCCCTCCACTTT.